These T cell receptor beta chains were read from a single sample in a study of T cells after yellow fever vaccination. Each CDR3 protein is one row after TCRdb ran MiXCR on the 5' RACE reads. This table has some 300,000 distinct CDR3 sequences, roughly 3.5% appearing once. This specimen consisted of PBMCs, obtained on the day of the yellow fever booster vaccination. These receptors were collected from a young man who received the YFV17D yellow fever vaccine. CDR3s include the opening cysteine and the closing phenylalanine or tryptophan. A D gene is named only where the DNA matches it firmly. Size values are once, few and many counts, or a class for expanded clones, and some rows have none.

d_gene: TRBD1; j_gene: TRBJ1-1; abundance: many; v_gene: TRBV4-3; CDR3nt: TGCGCCAGCAGCCAAGGGGGGGCAGGGGGGACTGAAGCTTTCTTT; CDR3aa: CASSQGGAGGTEAFF
d_gene: .; j_gene: TRBJ1-2; abundance: .; v_gene: TRBV11-3; CDR3nt: TGTGCCAGCATCCCTCCGGCAGGGACCTTC; CDR3aa: CASIPPAGTF
d_gene: TRBD1; j_gene: TRBJ2-3; abundance: .; v_gene: TRBV6-6; CDR3nt: TGTGCCAGCAGCTCTTCAGGACAGGGCGACACAGATACGCAGTATTTT; CDR3aa: CASSSSGQGDTDTQYF
d_gene: TRBD1; j_gene: TRBJ2-1; abundance: many; v_gene: TRBV7-3; CDR3nt: TGTGCCAGCAGCGTACAGGGGGGCCTTACCGATGAGCAGTTCTTC; CDR3aa: CASSVQGGLTDEQFF
d_gene: .; j_gene: TRBJ2-7; abundance: many; v_gene: TRBV12-5; CDR3nt: TGTGCTAGTGGTTTGGGGGGGGACACAATCTCCTACGAGCAGTACTTC; CDR3aa: CASGLGGDTISYEQYF
d_gene: .; j_gene: TRBJ1-1; abundance: many; v_gene: TRBV28; CDR3nt: TGTGCCAGCAGTGGACGGTTCAACACTGAAGCTTTCTTT; CDR3aa: CASSGRFNTEAFF
d_gene: .; j_gene: TRBJ1-1; abundance: many; v_gene: TRBV2; CDR3nt: TGTGCCAGCGGCACTGAAGCTTTCTTT; CDR3aa: CASGTEAFF
d_gene: .; j_gene: TRBJ1-5; abundance: many; v_gene: TRBV7-9; CDR3nt: TGTGCCAGCAGTGACAGCGCCCTGGAGCCCCAGCATTTT; CDR3aa: CASSDSALEPQHF
d_gene: .; j_gene: TRBJ2-3; abundance: many; v_gene: TRBV6-2/TRBV6-3; CDR3nt: TGTGCCAGCAGTTACGGTCAAAGCACAGATACGCAGTATTTT; CDR3aa: CASSYGQSTDTQYF
d_gene: .; j_gene: TRBJ1-5; abundance: .; v_gene: TRBV6-6; CDR3nt: TGTGCCAGCAGTTACCCCGAGGCGGGGGCGCCCGGCAATCAGCCCCAGCATTTT; CDR3aa: CASSYPEAGAPGNQPQHF
d_gene: .; j_gene: TRBJ2-7; abundance: many; v_gene: TRBV20-1; CDR3nt: TGCAGTGCTAGAGATCCGGCAGGGCTGGGGCAGTACTTC; CDR3aa: CSARDPAGLGQYF
d_gene: .; j_gene: TRBJ2-3; abundance: many; v_gene: TRBV11-2; CDR3nt: TGTGCCAGCAGCTTAGATGGACAGAGCTACACAGATACGCAGTATTTT; CDR3aa: CASSLDGQSYTDTQYF
d_gene: .; j_gene: TRBJ2-5; abundance: many; v_gene: TRBV7-8; CDR3nt: TGTGCCAGCAGCCGCGCCACGGGCTACCAAGAGACCCAGTACTTC; CDR3aa: CASSRATGYQETQYF
d_gene: TRBD1; j_gene: TRBJ1-5; abundance: many; v_gene: TRBV12-3/TRBV12-4; CDR3nt: TGTGCCAGCAGACCGACAGGGAATCAGCCCCAGCATTTT; CDR3aa: CASRPTGNQPQHF
d_gene: .; j_gene: TRBJ1-1; abundance: .; v_gene: TRBV10-3; CDR3nt: TGTGCCCTCCGAGACCCGGACAGGAACACTGAAGCTTTCTTT; CDR3aa: CALRDPDRNTEAFF
d_gene: .; j_gene: TRBJ2-6; abundance: .; v_gene: TRBV7-2; CDR3nt: TGTGCCAGCAGCCCCTTTCCTAGGGGCTGGGCGGATGGGGCCAACGTCCTGACTTTC; CDR3aa: CASSPFPRGWADGANVLTF
d_gene: TRBD1; j_gene: TRBJ1-5; abundance: many; v_gene: TRBV18; CDR3nt: TGTGCCAGCTCTACTAACGGACAGGGCAACAATCAGCCCCAGCATTTT; CDR3aa: CASSTNGQGNNQPQHF
d_gene: .; j_gene: TRBJ1-1; abundance: few; v_gene: TRBV11-3; CDR3nt: TGTGCCAGCAGCCGCCCGGTCGACAGGTCGGGGACTAACACTGAAGCTTTCTTT; CDR3aa: CASSRPVDRSGTNTEAFF
d_gene: .; j_gene: TRBJ2-7; abundance: few; v_gene: TRBV12-3/TRBV12-4; CDR3nt: TGTGCCAGCAACGCCGGGACGCGCAACCGGGAGCAGTACTTC; CDR3aa: CASNAGTRNREQYF
d_gene: .; j_gene: TRBJ2-7; abundance: few; v_gene: TRBV2; CDR3nt: TGTGCCAGCATATACGGACAGAGCCCCTACGAGCAGTACTTC; CDR3aa: CASIYGQSPYEQYF
d_gene: .; j_gene: TRBJ1-1; abundance: many; v_gene: TRBV5-1; CDR3nt: TGCGCCAGCAGCCCTCGAGGGGAAAACACTGAAGCTTTCTTT; CDR3aa: CASSPRGENTEAFF
d_gene: .; j_gene: TRBJ2-1; abundance: many; v_gene: TRBV29-1; CDR3nt: TGCAGCGTTGAAGGGGAACCGTACTACAATGAGCAGTTCTTC; CDR3aa: CSVEGEPYYNEQFF
d_gene: .; j_gene: TRBJ2-7; abundance: few; v_gene: TRBV16; CDR3nt: TGTGCCAGCAGCCAATGGGGCGGGGTAGGCTTCGAGCAGTACTTC; CDR3aa: CASSQWGGVGFEQYF
d_gene: TRBD1; j_gene: TRBJ1-1; abundance: few; v_gene: TRBV12-3/TRBV12-4; CDR3nt: TGTGCCAGCAGACAGGGACAGGGGATTATCGCTGAAGCTTTCTTT; CDR3aa: CASRQGQGIIAEAFF
d_gene: TRBD1; j_gene: TRBJ1-5; abundance: few; v_gene: TRBV10-3; CDR3nt: TGTGCCATCAGTGAGTTCGCAGGGGACAGGGGTAGCAATCAGCCCCAGCATTTT; CDR3aa: CAISEFAGDRGSNQPQHF
d_gene: TRBD1; j_gene: TRBJ1-2; abundance: few; v_gene: TRBV5-6; CDR3nt: TGTGCCAGCAGCGCGCAGTCGGGACAGAGAAGAAACTATGGCTACACCTTC; CDR3aa: CASSAQSGQRRNYGYTF
d_gene: .; j_gene: TRBJ1-3; abundance: few; v_gene: TRBV4-3; CDR3nt: TGCGCCAGCAGCCCTGGGACCGGGGAGCTGTCTGGAAACACCATATATTTT; CDR3aa: CASSPGTGELSGNTIYF
d_gene: .; j_gene: TRBJ2-1; abundance: many; v_gene: TRBV4-2; CDR3nt: TGTGCCAGCAGCCCCCGGGACTCTCTTGTCGATGAGCAGTTCTTC; CDR3aa: CASSPRDSLVDEQFF